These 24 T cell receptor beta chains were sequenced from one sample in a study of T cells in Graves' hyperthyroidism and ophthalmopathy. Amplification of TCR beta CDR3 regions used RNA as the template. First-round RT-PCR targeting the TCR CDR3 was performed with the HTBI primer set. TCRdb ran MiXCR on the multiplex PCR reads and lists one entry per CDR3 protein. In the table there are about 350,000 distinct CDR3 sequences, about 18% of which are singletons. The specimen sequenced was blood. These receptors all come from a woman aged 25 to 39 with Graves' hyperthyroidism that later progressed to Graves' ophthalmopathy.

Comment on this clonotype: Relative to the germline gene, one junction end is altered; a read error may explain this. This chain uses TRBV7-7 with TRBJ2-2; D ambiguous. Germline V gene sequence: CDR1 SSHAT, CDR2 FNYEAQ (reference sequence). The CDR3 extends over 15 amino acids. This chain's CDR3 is CASSPGQQNTGELFF. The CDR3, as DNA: TGTGCTAGCAGCCCAGGCCAGCAGAACACCGGGGAGCTGTTTTTT.

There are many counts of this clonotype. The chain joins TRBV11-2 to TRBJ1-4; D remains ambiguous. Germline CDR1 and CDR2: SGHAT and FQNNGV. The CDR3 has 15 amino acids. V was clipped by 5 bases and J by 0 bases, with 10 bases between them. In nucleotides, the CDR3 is TGTGCCAGCAGCGGCGCGCGTGCAACTAATGAAAAACTGTTTTTT. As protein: CASSGARATNEKLFF.

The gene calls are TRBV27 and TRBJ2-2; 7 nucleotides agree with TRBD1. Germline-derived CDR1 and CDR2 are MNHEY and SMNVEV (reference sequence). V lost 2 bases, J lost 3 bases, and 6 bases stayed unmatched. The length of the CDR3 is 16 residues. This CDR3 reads CASSLIPGQYTGELFF. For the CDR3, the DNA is TGTGCCAGCAGTTTAATACCGGGACAGTACACCGGGGAGCTGTTTTTT.

The CDR3 protein is CASSRGGGVETQYF. DNA of the CDR3: TGCGCCAGCAGCCGCGGTGGGGGCGTTGAGACCCAGTACTTC. The chain couples TRBV4-1 to TRBJ2-5; D perhaps matches TRBD1 (6 bases). CDR3 size: 14 residues. Trimming took off 4 bases at V and 5 bases at J, with 14 bases between the two ends. The V gene's germline CDR1 is MGHRA and CDR2 YSYEKL.

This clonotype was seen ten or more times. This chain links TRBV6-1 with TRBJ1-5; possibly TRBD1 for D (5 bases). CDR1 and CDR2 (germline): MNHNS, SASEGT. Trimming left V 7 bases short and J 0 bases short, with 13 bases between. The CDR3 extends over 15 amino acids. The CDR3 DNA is TGTGCCAGCAAGGTACAGGTCTATAGCAATCAGCCCCAGCATTTT. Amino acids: CASKVQVYSNQPQHF.

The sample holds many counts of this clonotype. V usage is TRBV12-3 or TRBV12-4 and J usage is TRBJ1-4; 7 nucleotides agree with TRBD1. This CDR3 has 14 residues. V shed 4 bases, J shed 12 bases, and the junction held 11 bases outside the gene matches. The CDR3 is CASSYDRAGRELFF. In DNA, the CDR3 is TGTGCCAGCAGTTACGACAGGGCGGGCCGGGAACTGTTTTTT.

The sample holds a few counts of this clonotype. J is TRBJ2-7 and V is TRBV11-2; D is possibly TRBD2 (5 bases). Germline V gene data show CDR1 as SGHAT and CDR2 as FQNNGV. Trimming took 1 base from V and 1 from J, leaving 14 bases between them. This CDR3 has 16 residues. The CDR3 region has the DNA TGTGCCAGCAGCTTAGGATGGTCGGAGGATTCCTACGAGCAGTACTTC. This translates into CASSLGWSEDSYEQYF. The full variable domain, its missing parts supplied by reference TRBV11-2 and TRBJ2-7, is EAGVAQSPRYKIIEKRQSVAFWCNPISGHATLYWYQQILGQGPKLLIQFQNNGVVDDSQLPKDRFSAERLKGVDSTLKIQPAKLEDSAVYLCASSLGWSEDSYEQYFGPGTRLTVT.

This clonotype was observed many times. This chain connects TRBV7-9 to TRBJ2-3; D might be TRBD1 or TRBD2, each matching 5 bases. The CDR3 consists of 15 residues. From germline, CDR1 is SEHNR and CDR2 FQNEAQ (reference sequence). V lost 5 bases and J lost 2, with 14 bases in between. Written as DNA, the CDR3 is TGTGCCAGCAGCCCCCTCGGGGCCTTCACAGATACGCAGTATTTT. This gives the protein CASSPLGAFTDTQYF.

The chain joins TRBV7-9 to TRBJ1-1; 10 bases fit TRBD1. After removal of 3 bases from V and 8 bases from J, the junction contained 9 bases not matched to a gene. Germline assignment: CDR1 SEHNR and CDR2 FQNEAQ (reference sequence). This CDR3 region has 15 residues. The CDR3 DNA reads TGTGCCAGCAGCTTTTGGGGACAGGGGAGGATAGAAGCTTTCTTT. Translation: CASSFWGQGRIEAFF.

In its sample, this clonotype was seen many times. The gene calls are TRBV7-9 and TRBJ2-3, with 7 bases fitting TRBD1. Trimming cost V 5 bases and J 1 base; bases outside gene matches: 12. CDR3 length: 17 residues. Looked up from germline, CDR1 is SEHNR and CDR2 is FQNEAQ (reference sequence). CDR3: CASSRYLGGWGTDTQYF. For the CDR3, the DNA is TGTGCCAGCAGCCGATACCTAGGGGGCTGGGGCACAGATACGCAGTATTTT.

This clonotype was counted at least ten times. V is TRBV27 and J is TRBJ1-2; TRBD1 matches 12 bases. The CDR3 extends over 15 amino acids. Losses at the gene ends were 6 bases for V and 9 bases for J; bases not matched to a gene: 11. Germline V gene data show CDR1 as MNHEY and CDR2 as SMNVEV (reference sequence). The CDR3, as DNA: TGTGCCAGCAGACAAACCGGGACAGGGGGCCCGAGCTACACCTTC. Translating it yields CASRQTGTGGPSYTF.

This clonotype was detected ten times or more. In DNA form, the CDR3 reads TGTGCCAGCAGTGAAGATGGAGGGCAGCCCCAGCATTTT. Its protein product is CASSEDGGQPQHF. The V call is TRBV2, the J call TRBJ1-5; D is unclear. V was cut by 1 base and J by 7 bases, with 8 bases left in between. Germline V gives CDR1 SNHLY, CDR2 FYNNEI. The CDR3 is 13 amino acids.

DNA for the CDR3: TGTGCCAGCAGCGTAGCTGAAGACTCTGGAAACACCATATATTTT. This encodes CASSVAEDSGNTIYF. The chain joins TRBV9 to TRBJ1-3; D unclear. The CDR3 contains 15 residues. The germline V gene encodes CDR1 SGDLS and CDR2 YYNGEE. V lost 0 bases and J 0 bases, leaving 7 bases between the germline ends.

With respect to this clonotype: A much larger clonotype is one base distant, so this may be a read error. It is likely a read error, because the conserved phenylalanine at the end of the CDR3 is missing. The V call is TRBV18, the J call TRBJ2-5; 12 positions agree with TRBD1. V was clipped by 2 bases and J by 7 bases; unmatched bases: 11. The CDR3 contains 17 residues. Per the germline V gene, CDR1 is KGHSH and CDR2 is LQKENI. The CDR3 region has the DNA TGTGCCAGCTCACCAATCGCGGGACAGGGGGCCCAGGGGACCCAGTACCTC. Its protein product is CASSPIAGQGAQGTQYL.

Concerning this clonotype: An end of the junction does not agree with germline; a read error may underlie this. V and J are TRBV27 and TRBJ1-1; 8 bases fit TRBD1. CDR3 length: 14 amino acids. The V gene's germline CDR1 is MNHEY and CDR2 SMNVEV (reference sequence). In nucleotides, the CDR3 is TGTGCCAACAGTTTTAGCCTGCAGGGGGCAGAAGCTTTCTTT. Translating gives CANSFSLQGAEAFF.

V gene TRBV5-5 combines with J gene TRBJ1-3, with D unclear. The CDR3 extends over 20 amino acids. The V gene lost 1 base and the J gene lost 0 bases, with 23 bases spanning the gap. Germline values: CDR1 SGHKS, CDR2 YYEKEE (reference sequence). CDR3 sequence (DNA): TGTGCCAGCAGCTTGATTTGGGGAACGTTTTCTCGAGGCTCTGGAAACACCATATATTTT. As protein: CASSLIWGTFSRGSGNTIYF.

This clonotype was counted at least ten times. CDR3 region: CASSFAIRVSGNTIYF. The CDR3 nucleotides read TGTGCCAGCAGTTTCGCGATTCGGGTATCTGGAAACACCATATATTTT. The J gene is TRBJ1-3, the V gene TRBV12-3 or TRBV12-4, with D uncertain. The CDR3 runs to 16 residues. Trimming took off 3 bases at V and 1 base at J, with 13 bases between the two ends.

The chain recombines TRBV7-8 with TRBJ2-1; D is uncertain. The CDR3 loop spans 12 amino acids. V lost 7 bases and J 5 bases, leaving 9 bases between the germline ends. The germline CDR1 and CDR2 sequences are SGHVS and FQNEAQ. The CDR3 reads CASTALDNEQFF. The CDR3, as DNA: TGTGCCAGCACCGCCCTCGACAATGAGCAGTTCTTC.

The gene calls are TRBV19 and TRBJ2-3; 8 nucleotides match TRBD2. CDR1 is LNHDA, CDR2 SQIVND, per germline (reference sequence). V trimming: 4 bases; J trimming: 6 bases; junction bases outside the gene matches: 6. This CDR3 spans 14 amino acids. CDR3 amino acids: CASSRSGRLDTQYF. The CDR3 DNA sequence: TGTGCCAGTAGTAGGAGCGGGAGACTGGATACGCAGTATTTT.

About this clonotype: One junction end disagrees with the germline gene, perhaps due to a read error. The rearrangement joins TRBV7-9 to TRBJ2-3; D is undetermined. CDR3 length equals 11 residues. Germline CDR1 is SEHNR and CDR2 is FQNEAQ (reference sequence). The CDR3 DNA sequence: TGTGCCGGCAGCTCCACAGATACGCAGTATTTT. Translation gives CAGSSTDTQYF.

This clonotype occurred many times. CDR3 in DNA: TGTGCCAGCAGTGTTCGGGGCTCTGGAAACACCATATATTTT. Protein sequence: CASSVRGSGNTIYF. The chain combines TRBV6-1 with TRBJ1-3, with D unresolved. Looked up from germline, CDR1 is MNHNS and CDR2 is SASEGT. The CDR3 has 14 residues. Trimming stripped 4 bases from V and 0 bases from J, with 7 bases between.

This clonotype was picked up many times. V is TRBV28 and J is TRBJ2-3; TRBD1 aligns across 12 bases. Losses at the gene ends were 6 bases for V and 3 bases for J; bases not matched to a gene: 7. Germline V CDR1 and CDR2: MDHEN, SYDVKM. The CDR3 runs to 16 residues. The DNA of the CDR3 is TGTGCCAGCAGAAGTGGGACAGGGGGCAGGACAGATACGCAGTATTTT. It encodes CASRSGTGGRTDTQYF.

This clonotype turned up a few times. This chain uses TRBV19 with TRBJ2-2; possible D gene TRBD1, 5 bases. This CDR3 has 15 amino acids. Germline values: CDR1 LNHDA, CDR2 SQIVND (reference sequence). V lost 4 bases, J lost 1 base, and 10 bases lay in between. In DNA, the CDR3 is TGTGCCAGTAGTACGGACACCAAGAACACCGGGGAGCTGTTTTTT. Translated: CASSTDTKNTGELFF.

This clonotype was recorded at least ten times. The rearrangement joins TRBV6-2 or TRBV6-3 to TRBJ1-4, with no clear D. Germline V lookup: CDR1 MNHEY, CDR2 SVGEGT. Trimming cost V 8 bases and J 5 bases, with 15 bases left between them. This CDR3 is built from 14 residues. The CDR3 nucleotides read TGTGCCAGCGGCATCGCAGCCATAAATGAAAAACTGTTTTTT. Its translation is CASGIAAINEKLFF.